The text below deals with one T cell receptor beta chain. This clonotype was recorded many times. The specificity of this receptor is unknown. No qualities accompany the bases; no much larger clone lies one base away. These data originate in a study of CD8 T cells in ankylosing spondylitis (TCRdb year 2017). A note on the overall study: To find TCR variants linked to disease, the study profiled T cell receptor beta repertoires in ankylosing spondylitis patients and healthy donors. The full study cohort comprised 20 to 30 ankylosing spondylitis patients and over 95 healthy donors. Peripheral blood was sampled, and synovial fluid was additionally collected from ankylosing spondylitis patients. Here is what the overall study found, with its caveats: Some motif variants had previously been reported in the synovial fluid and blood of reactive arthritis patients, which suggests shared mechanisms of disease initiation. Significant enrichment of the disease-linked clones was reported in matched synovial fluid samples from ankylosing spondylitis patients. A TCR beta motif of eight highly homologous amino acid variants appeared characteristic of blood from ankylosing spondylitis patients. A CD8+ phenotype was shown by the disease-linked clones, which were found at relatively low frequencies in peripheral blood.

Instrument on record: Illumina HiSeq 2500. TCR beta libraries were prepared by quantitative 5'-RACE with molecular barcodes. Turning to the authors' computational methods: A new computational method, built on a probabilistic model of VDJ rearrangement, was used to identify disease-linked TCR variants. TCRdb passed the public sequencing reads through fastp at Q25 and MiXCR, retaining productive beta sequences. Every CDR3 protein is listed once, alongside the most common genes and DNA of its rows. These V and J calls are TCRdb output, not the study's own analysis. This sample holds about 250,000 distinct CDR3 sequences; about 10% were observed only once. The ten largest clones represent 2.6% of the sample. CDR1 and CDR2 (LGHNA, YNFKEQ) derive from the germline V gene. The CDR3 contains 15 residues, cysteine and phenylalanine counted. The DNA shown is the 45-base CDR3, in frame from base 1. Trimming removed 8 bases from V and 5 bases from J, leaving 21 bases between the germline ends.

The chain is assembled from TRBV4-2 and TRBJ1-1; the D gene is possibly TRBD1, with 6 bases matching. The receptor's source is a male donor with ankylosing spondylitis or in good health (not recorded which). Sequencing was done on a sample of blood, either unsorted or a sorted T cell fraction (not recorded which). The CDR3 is CASGQYRVVGTEAFF. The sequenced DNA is TGTGCCAGCGGGCAATACAGGGTAGTGGGAACTGAAGCTTTCTTT.